This T cell receptor beta chain was sequenced during a study of blood T cell repertoires in COVID-19. Profiling relied on immunoSEQ multiplex PCR, and the TCRdb table lists in-frame clones only, not all of them. The sample yields about 46,000 clones, approximately 89% seen once. The CDR3 runs to 15 residues. V lost 6 bases, J lost 7 bases, and 8 bases stayed unmatched. Germline values: CDR1 MNHEY, CDR2 SVGAGI. A single count supports this clone. The sequenced sample was peripheral blood. The rearrangement joins TRBV6-5 to TRBJ2-2; 10 positions match TRBD1. The clonotype comes from a man in his fifties with acute or convalescent COVID-19. In nucleotides, the CDR3 is TGTGCCAGCAGAGGACAGGGGGAATTGGGCGGGGAGCTGTTTTTT. It is translated as CASRGQGELGGELFF.